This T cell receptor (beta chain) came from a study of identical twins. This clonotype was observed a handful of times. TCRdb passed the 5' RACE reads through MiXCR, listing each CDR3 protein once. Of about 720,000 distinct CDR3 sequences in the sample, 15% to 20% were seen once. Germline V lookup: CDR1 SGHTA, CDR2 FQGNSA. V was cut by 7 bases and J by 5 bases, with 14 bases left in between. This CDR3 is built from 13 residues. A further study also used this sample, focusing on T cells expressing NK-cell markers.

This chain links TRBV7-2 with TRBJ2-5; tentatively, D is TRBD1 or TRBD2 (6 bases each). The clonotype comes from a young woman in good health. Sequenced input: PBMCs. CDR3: CASTIGGKETQYF. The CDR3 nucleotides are TGTGCCAGCACCATAGGGGGGAAGGAGACCCAGTACTTC.